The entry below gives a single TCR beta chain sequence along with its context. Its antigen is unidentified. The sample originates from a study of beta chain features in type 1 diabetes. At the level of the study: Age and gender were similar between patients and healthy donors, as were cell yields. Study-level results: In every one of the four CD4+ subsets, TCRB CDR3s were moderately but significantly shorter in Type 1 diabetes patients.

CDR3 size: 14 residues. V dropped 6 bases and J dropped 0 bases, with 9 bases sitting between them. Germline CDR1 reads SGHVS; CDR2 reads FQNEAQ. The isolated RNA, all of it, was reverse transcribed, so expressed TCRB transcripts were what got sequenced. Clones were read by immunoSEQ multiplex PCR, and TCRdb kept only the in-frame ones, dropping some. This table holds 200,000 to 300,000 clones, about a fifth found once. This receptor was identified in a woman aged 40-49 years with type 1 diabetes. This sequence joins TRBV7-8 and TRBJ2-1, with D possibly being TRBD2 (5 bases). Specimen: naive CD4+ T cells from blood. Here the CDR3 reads CASSRGPSYNEQFF. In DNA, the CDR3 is TGTGCCAGCAGTCGGGGTCCCTCCTACAATGAGCAGTTCTTC.